The source of this TCR beta chain is a study of Siglec-9 on CD8 T cells in melanoma (dated by TCRdb to about 2019). Notes on the research overall: The study examined the expression of Siglec-9 on CD8+ T cells and how Siglec-9 regulates T cells within the melanoma tumor microenvironment.

Libraries were built with the immunoSEQ multiplex PCR assay. Drawn from immuneACCESS, this table holds only the in-frame rearrangements with V and J called that TCRdb kept. Clones are partly lost; checked studies trace under half to an unresolved V gene and leave the rest unexplained. A total of about 36,000 clones appear in this sample, roughly four fifths of them only once. Roughly 1.8% of the sample rests with the top ten. What the study reported, not specific to this receptor: Siglec-9 was reported to mark and regulate an effector memory CD8+ T-cell subset that appeared to accumulate within melanoma tumors.

Concerning this clone itself: What this receptor recognizes is not known. Within one base of it there is no much larger clone, and no base qualities were kept.

There are 15 amino acids in the CDR3, from cysteine to phenylalanine inclusive. The CDR3 DNA has 45 bases and is translated from base 1. Deletion took 5 bases off V and 5 bases off J, with a span of 18 bases between the germline ends. The germline V gene (reference sequence) yields SEHNR for CDR1 and FQNEAQ for CDR2. The chain uses TRBV7-9 and TRBJ1-2; the D gene identity is not certain. The TCR was taken from a human donor in good health. The sample was Siglec-9- CD8+ T cells sorted from blood. The meaning of the sample's cell subset or site label: CD8 T cells lacking Siglec-9. The CDR3 protein sequence reads: CASSQEGVPGYGYTF. The nucleotide sequence is given as TGTGCCAGCAGCCAGGAGGGCGTTCCGGGGTATGGCTACACCTTC.